The 3 T cell receptor beta chains below all came from one sample that was sequenced in a study of identical twins. Using its own MiXCR run on the 5' RACE reads, TCRdb lists one record per CDR3 protein. Here the sample spans some 1,600,000 distinct CDR3 sequences, around a third being singletons. Material for sequencing was cord blood. These receptors all stem from a newborn girl in good health.

The chain is built from TRBV28 and TRBJ2-5; no clear D. This CDR3 is 13 amino acids long. Trimming took off 6 bases at V and 2 bases at J, with 10 bases between the two ends. Germline V gives CDR1 MDHEN, CDR2 SYDVKM. The CDR3 here is CASSPFGQETQYF. The CDR3 DNA follows: TGTGCCAGCAGCCCCTTCGGACAAGAGACCCAGTACTTC.

This clonotype turned up a few times. The chain recombines TRBV9 with TRBJ2-7, with TRBD1 identical over 7 bases. After removal of 3 bases from V and 2 bases from J, the junction contained 11 bases not matched to a gene. Germline V lookup: CDR1 SGDLS, CDR2 YYNGEE. The CDR3 has 16 residues. CDR3 region: CASSEGPGQHPYEQYF. The CDR3, as DNA: TGTGCCAGCAGCGAGGGACCGGGACAGCACCCCTACGAGCAGTACTTC.

The chain couples TRBV2 to TRBJ1-6; maybe TRBD1 (5 bases). Germline V gene data show CDR1 as SNHLY and CDR2 as FYNNEI. The length of the CDR3 is 13 residues. The ends were cut back, 3 bases at V and 7 bases at J, with 7 bases in the middle. This CDR3 reads CASSDEGNSPLHF. The CDR3 nucleotides read TGTGCCAGCAGTGACGAGGGGAATTCACCCCTCCACTTT. Variable domain in full (rest from reference TRBV2 and TRBJ1-6): EPEVTQTPSHQVTQMGQEVILRCVPISNHLYFYWYRQILGQKVEFLVSFYNNEISEKSEIFDDQFSVERPDGSNFTLKIRSTKLEDSAMYFCASSDEGNSPLHFGNGTRLTVT.